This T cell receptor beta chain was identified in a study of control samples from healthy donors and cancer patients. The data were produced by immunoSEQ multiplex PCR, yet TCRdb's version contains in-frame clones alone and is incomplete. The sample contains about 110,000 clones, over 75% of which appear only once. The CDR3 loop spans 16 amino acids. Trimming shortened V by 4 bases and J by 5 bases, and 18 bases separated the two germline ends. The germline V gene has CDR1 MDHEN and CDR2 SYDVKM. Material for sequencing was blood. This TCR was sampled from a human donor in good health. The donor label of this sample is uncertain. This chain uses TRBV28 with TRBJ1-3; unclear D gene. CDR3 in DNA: TGTGCCAGCAGTTCCCCCACGGCTGCGCTGCGAAACACCATATATTTT. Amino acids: CASSSPTAALRNTIYF.